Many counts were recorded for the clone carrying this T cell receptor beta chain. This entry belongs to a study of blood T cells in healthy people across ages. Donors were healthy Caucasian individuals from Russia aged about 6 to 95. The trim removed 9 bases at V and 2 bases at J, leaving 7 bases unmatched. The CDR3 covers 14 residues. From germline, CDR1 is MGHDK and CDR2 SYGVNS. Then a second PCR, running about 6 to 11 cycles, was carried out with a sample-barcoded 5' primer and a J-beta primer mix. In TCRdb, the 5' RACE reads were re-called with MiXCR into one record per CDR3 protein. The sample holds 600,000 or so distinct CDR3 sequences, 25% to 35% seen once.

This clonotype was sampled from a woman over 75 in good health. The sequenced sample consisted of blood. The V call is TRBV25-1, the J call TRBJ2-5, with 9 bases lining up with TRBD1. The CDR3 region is CASTGTGRQETQYF. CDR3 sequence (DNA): TGTGCCAGTACCGGGACAGGGAGACAAGAGACCCAGTACTTC. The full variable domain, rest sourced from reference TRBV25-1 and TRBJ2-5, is EADIYQTPRYLVIGTGKKITLECSQTMGHDKMYWYQQDPGMELHLIHYSYGVNSTEKGDLSSESTVSRIRTEHFPLTLESARPSHTSQYLCASTGTGRQETQYFGPGTRLLVL.